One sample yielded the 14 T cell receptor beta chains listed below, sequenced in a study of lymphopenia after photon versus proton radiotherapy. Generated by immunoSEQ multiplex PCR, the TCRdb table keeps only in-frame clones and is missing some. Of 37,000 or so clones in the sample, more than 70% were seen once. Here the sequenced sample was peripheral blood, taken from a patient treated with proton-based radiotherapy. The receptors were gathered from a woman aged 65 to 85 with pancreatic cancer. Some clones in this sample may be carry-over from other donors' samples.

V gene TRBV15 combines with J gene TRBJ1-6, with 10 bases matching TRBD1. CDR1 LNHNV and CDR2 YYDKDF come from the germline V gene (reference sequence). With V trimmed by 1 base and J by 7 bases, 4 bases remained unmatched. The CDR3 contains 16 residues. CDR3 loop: CATSRGTGGNNSPLHF. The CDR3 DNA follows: TGTGCCACCAGCAGAGGGACAGGGGGGAACAATTCACCCCTCCACTTT.

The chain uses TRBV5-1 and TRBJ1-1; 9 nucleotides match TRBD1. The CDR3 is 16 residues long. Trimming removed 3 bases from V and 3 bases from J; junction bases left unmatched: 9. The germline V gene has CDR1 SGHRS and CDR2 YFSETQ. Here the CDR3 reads CASSSTGGAEDTEAFF. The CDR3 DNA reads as TGCGCCAGCAGCTCTACAGGGGGCGCGGAGGACACTGAAGCTTTCTTT.

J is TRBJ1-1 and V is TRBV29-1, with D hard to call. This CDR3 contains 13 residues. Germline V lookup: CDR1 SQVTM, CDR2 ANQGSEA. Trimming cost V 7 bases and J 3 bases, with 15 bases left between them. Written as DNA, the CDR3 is TGCAGCGCCGACCGTTTTAGGGACACTGAAGCTTTCTTT. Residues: CSADRFRDTEAFF.

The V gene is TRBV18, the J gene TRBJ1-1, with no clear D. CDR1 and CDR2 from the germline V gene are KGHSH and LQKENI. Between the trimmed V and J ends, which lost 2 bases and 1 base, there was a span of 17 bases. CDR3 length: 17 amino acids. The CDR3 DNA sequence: TGTGCCAGCTCACCAGTTCGGATCCAGCAAGCGAACACTGAAGCTTTCTTT. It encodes CASSPVRIQQANTEAFF.

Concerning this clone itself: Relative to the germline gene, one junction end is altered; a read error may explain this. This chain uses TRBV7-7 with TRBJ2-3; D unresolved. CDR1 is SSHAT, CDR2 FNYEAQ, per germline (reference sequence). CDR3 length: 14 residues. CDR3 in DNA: TGTGCTAGCAGCCCCACAGAGTACACAGATACGCAGTATTTT. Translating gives CASSPTEYTDTQYF.

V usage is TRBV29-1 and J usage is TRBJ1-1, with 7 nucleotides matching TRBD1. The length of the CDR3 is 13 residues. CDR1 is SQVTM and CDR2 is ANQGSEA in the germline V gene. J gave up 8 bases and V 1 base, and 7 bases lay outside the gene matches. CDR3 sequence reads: CSVEVSRTGEAFF. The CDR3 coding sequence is TGCAGCGTTGAAGTTTCGCGGACAGGCGAAGCTTTCTTT.

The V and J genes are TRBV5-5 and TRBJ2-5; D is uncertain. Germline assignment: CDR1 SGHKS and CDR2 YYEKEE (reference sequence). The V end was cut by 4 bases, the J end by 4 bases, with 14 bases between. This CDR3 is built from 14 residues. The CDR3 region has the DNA TGTGCCAGCAGCCAAGACCTTGGAGCAGAGACCCAGTACTTC. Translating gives CASSQDLGAETQYF.

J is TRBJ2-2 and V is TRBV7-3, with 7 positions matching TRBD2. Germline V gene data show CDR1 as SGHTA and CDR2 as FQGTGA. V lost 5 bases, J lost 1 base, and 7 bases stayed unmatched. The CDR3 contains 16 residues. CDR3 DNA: TGTGCCAGCAGCCAGAGGGCTAGCGGGAACACCGGGGAGCTGTTTTTT. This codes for CASSQRASGNTGELFF.

This CDR3 reads CASSFNADTQYF. The CDR3 DNA reads TGCGCCAGCAGCTTTAACGCAGATACGCAGTATTTT. The rearrangement joins TRBV5-1 to TRBJ2-3; D is unresolved. Germline V gene data show CDR1 as SGHRS and CDR2 as YFSETQ. This CDR3 region has 12 residues. V lost 2 bases, J lost 4 bases, and 5 bases lay in between. Looking up the rest from reference TRBV5-1 and TRBJ2-3 gives the full variable domain: KAGVTQTPRYLIKTRGQQVTLSCSPISGHRSVSWYQQTPGQGLQFLFEYFSETQRNKGNFPGRFSGRQFSNSRSEMNVSTLELGDSALYLCASSFNADTQYFGPGTRLTVL.

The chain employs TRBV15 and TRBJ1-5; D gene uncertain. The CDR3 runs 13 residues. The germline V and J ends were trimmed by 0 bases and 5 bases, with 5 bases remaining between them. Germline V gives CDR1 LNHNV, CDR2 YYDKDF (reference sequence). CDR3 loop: CATSRDLDQPQHF. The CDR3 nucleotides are TGTGCCACCAGCAGAGATTTGGATCAGCCCCAGCATTTT.

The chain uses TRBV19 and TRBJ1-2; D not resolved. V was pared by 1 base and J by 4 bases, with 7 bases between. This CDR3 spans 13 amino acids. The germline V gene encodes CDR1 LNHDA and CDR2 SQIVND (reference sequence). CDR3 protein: CASSIGTGYGYTF. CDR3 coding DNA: TGTGCCAGTAGTATAGGGACGGGCTATGGCTACACCTTC.

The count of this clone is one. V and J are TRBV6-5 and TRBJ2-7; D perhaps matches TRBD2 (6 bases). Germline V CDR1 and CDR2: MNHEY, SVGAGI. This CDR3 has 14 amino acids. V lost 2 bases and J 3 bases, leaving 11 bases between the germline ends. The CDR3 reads CASSYVPGSYEQYF. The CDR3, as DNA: TGTGCCAGCAGTTACGTCCCCGGGAGCTACGAGCAGTACTTC.

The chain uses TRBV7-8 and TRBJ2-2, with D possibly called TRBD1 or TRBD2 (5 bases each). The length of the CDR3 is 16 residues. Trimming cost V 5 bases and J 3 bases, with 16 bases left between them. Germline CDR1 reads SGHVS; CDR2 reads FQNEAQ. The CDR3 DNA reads TGTGCCAGCAGCAACCGGGACGCCCTGGACACCGGGGAGCTGTTTTTT. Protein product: CASSNRDALDTGELFF.

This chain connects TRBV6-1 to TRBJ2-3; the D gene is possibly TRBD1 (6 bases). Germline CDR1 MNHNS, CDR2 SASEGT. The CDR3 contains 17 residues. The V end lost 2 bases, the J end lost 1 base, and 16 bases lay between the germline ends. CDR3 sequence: CASSEWSTGSRTDTQYF. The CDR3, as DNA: TGTGCCAGCAGTGAATGGTCTACAGGGTCTCGCACAGATACGCAGTATTTT.